The 8 T cell receptor beta chains below were found in one sample sequenced in a study of T cell responses to AZD1222 COVID-19 vaccine. Sequenced by immunoSEQ multiplex PCR; TCRdb stores in-frame clones only, minus some. Among approximately 210,000 clones, less than 95% were seen once, and the ten largest hold around 1.7%. The sample was peripheral blood, taken 28 days after the second dose of the MenACWY control vaccine. These receptors all stem from an adult who received the MenACWY meningococcal vaccine as a control.

The chain carries TRBV3-1 (or the pseudogene TRBV3-2) and TRBJ1-4; D is unclear. Germline V CDR1 and CDR2: LGHDT, YNNKEL (reference sequence). The CDR3 is 15 amino acids. V lost 3 bases, J lost 4 bases, and 12 bases lay in between. The CDR3 region is CASSHPPAGNEKLFF. The CDR3 bases are TGTGCCAGCAGCCATCCACCCGCGGGTAATGAAAAACTGTTTTTT.

This sequence joins TRBV9 and TRBJ2-7; D not certain. Germline V gives CDR1 SGDLS, CDR2 YYNGEE. V was trimmed by 2 bases and J by 3 bases, leaving 9 bases between them. CDR3 length: 13 amino acids. CDR3 sequence (DNA): TGTGCCAGCAGCGTTGGCACGAACTACGAGCAGTACTTC. Translation: CASSVGTNYEQYF.

This clone was counted a single time. The chain joins TRBV28 to TRBJ1-4; D unclear. Trimming shortened V by 7 bases and J by 4 bases, and 19 bases separated the two germline ends. There are 16 residues in the CDR3. CDR1 and CDR2 from the germline V gene are MDHEN and SYDVKM. The CDR3 sequence is CASIGRGFRDNEKLFF. As DNA, the CDR3 is TGTGCCAGCATAGGTCGGGGATTTAGAGATAATGAAAAACTGTTTTTT.

The chain joins TRBV30 to TRBJ2-1; possible D gene TRBD1, 5 bases. This CDR3 spans 10 amino acids. Germline loops: CDR1 GTSNPN, CDR2 SVGIG (reference sequence). Trimming took off 7 bases at V and 10 bases at J, with 11 bases between the two ends. CDR3: CASTRAEQFF. The CDR3, as DNA: TGTGCCTCCACCAGGGCGGAGCAGTTCTTC.

The chain has TRBV9 and TRBJ2-1; a possible D gene is TRBD2 (5 bases). The V end lost 0 bases, the J end lost 10 bases, and 11 bases lay between the germline ends. Germline-derived CDR1 and CDR2 are SGDLS and YYNGEE. This CDR3 spans 13 amino acids. CDR3 sequence: CASSVDLTGEQFF. The CDR3 DNA reads as TGTGCCAGCAGCGTAGATTTGACGGGAGAGCAGTTCTTC.

The chain combines TRBV4-3 with TRBJ2-3; maybe TRBD2 (5 bases). V was shortened by 1 base and J by 1 base, with 12 bases between the two germline ends. Germline V gene lookup returns CDR1 LGHNA and CDR2 YSLEER. This CDR3 has 16 amino acids. DNA of the CDR3: TGCGCCAGCAGCCAAGGGAGGCAGTATGGCACAGATACGCAGTATTTT. Translated, it gives CASSQGRQYGTDTQYF.

This chain's CDR3 is CASSQGQGYGYTF. CDR3 nucleotides: TGTGCCAGCAGTCAGGGACAGGGATATGGCTACACCTTC. The chain carries TRBV5-4 and TRBJ1-2; 9 nucleotides line up with TRBD1. The CDR3 sequence is 13 residues long. The V segment lost 5 bases and the J segment 5 bases; nucleotides outside the gene matches: 4. CDR1 is SGHNT, CDR2 YYREEE, per germline (reference sequence).

The gene calls are TRBV7-9 and TRBJ1-2, with a tentative D call TRBD1 (5 bases). Trimming cost V 0 bases and J 13 bases, with 24 bases left between them. The CDR3 is made up of 16 amino acids. Germline CDR1 reads SEHNR; CDR2 reads FQNEAQ (reference sequence). The CDR3 coding sequence is TGTGCCAGCAGCTTAGCCGGGCAGAAAGACAGAGGTGATCGCACCTTC. Protein sequence: CASSLAGQKDRGDRTF.